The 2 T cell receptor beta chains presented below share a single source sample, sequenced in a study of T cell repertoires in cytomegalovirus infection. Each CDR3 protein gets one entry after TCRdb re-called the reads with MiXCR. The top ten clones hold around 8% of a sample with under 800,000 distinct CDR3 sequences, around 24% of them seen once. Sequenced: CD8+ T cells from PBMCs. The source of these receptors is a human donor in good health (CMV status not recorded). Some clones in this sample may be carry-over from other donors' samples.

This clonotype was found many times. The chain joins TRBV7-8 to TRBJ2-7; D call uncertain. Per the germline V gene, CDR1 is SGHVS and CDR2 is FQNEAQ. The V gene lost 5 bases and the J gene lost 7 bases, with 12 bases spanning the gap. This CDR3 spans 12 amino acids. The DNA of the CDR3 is TGTGCCAGCAGCCTCCTAGATCGGGAGCAGTACGTC. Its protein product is CASSLLDREQYV.

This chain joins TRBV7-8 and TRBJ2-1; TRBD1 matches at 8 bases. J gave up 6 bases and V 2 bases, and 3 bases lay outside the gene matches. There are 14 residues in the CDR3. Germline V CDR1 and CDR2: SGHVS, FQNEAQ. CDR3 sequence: CASSLPTGVNEQFF. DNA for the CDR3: TGTGCCAGCAGCTTACCGACAGGGGTCAATGAGCAGTTCTTC.